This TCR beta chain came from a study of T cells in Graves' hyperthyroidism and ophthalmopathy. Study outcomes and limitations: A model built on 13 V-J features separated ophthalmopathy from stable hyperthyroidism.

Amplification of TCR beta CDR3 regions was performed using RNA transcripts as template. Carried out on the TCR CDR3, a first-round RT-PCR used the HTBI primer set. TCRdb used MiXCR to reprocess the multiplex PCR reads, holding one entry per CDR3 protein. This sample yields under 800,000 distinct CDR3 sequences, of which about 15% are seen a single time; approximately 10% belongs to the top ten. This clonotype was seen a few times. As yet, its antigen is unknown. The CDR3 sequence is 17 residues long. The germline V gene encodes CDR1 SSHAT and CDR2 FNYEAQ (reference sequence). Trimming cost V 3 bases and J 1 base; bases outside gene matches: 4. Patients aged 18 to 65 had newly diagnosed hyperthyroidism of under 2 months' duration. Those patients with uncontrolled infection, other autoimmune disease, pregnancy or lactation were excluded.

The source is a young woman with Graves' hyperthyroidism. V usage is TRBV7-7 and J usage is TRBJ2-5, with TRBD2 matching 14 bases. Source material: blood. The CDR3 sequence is CASSLGLAGVIQETQYF. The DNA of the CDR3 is TGTGCCAGCAGCTTGGGACTAGCGGGAGTCATCCAAGAGACCCAGTACTTC. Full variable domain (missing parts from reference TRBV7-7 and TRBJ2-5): GAGVSQSPRYKVTKRGQDVTLRCDPISSHATLYWYQQALGQGPEFLTYFNYEAQPDKSGLPSDRFSAERPEGSISTLTIQRTEQRDSAMYRCASSLGLAGVIQETQYFGPGTRLLVL.